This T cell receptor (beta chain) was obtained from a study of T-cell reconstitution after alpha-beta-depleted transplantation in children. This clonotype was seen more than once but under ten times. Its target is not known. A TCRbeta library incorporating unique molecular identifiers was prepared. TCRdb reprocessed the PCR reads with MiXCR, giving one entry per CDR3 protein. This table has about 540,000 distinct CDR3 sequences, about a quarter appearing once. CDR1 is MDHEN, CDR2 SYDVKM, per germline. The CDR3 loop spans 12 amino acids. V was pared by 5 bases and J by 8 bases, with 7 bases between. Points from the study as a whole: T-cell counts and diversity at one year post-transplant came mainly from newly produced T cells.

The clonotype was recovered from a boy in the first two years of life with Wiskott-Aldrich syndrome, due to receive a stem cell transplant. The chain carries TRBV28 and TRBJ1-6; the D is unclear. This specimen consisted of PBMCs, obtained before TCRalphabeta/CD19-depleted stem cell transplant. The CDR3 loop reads CASSLVYSPLHF. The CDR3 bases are TGTGCCAGCAGTCTCGTATATTCACCCCTCCACTTT. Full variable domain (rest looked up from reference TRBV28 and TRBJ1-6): DVKVTQSSRYLVKRTGEKVFLECVQDMDHENMFWYRQDPGLGLRLIYFSYDVKMKEKGDIPEGYSVSREKKERFSLILESASTNQTSMYLCASSLVYSPLHFGNGTRLTVT.